The present T cell receptor (beta chain) was sequenced within a study of patients and donors after allogeneic stem cell transplantation. TCRdb analysed the RT-PCR reads with MiXCR anew, one entry per CDR3 protein. The sample lists 920,000 or so distinct CDR3 sequences; roughly 18% were seen once. The CDR3 is 15 amino acids. J was trimmed by 4 bases and V by 6 bases; bases with no gene match: 8. The source of this sequence is a human donor who was either an allogeneic HSCT recipient or a stem cell or donor lymphocyte infusion donor (not recorded which). It is not recorded whose cells these are; they may come from a transplant donor. The sequenced material came from blood, either unsorted or a sorted T cell fraction (not recorded which). V usage is TRBV12-3 or TRBV12-4 and J usage is TRBJ2-5, with 10 nucleotides matching TRBD1. The CDR3: CASSPGTGDGETQYF. The CDR3 nucleotides read TGTGCCAGCAGCCCTGGGACAGGGGATGGAGAGACCCAGTACTTC.